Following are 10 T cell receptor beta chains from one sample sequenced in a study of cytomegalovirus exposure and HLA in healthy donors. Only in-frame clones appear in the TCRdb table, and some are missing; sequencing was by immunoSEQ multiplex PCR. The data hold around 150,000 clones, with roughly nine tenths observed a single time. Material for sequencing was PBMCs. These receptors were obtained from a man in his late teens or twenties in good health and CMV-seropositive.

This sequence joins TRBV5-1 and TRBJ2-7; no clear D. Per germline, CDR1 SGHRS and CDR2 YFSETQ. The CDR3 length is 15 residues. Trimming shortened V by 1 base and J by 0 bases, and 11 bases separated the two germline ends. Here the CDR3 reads CASSLNPASSYEQYF. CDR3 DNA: TGCGCCAGCAGCTTGAATCCAGCGAGCTCCTACGAGCAGTACTTC.

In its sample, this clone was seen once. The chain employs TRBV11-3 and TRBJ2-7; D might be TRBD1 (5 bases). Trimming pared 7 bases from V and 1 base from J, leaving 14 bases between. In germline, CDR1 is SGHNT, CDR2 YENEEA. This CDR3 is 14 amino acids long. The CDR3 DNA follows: TGTGCCAGCAACCCAAGGGGTGCATCCTACGAGCAGTACTTC. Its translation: CASNPRGASYEQYF.

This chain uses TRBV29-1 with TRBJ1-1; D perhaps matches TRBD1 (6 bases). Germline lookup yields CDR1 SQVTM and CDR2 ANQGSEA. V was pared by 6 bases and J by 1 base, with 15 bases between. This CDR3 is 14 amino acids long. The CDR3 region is CSVPRGGKNTEAFF. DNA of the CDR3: TGCAGCGTACCGAGGGGGGGAAAGAACACTGAAGCTTTCTTT.

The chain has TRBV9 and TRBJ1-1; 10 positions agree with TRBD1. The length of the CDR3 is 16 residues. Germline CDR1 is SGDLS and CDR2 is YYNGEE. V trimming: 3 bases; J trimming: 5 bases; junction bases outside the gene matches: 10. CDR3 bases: TGTGCCAGCAGCGAAACCACGACAGGGGGCGGGACTGAAGCTTTCTTT. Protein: CASSETTTGGGTEAFF.

CDR3 residues: CASSSNPGLDSEQYF. The CDR3 coding sequence is TGCGCCAGCAGCTCAAACCCGGGACTAGATTCCGAGCAGTACTTC. The chain recombines TRBV5-1 with TRBJ2-7, with 8 bases that match TRBD2. Germline V gene data show CDR1 as SGHRS and CDR2 as YFSETQ. The CDR3 sequence is 15 residues long. The junction had 11 bases not matched to a gene; V was cut back by 3 bases and J by 6 bases.

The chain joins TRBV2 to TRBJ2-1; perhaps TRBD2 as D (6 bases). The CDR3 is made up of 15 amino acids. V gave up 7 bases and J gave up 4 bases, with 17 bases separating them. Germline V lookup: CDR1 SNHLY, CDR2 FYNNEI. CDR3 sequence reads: CASKGRREDYNEQFF. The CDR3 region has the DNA TGTGCCAGCAAAGGAAGGAGGGAAGATTACAATGAGCAGTTCTTC.

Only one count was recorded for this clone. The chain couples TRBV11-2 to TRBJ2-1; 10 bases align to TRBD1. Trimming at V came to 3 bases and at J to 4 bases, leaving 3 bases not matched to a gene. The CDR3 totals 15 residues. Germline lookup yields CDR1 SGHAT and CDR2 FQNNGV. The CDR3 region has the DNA TGTGCCAGCAGCTTGGACAGGGGGTATTACAATGAGCAGTTCTTC. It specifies CASSLDRGYYNEQFF.

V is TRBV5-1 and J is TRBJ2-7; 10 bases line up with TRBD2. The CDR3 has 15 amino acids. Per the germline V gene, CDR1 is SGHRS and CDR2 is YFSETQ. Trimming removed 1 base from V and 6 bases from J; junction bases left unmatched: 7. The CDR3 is CASSLLAGASPEQYF. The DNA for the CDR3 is TGCGCCAGCAGCTTGCTAGCGGGAGCCTCTCCCGAGCAGTACTTC.

CDR3: CARSPGLIVYEQYF. CDR3 DNA sequence: TGTGCCAGAAGCCCGGGACTGATCGTCTACGAGCAGTACTTC. The J gene is TRBJ2-7, the V gene TRBV5-3, with a weak D call TRBD2 (6 bases). TRBV5-3 is noted as an ORF with a role that remains uncertain. Trimming left V 4 bases short and J 3 bases short, with 14 bases between. The CDR3 is made up of 14 amino acids.

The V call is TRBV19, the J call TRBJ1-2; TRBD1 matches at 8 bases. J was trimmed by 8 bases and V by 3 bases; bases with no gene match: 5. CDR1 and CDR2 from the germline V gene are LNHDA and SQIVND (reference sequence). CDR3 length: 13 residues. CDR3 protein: CASSILQGGGYTF. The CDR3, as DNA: TGTGCCAGTAGTATCCTACAGGGGGGCGGCTACACCTTC.